This T cell receptor (beta chain) appears in the sequencing data of a study of blood T cell repertoires in COVID-19. Study as a whole: The origin of the acute and convalescent COVID-19 samples was the United States, Italy and Spain. PBMCs, B-cell-depleted T cells, or T cells were the source of the cDNA or gDNA that made up the material.

The CDR3 runs to 13 residues. Between the trimmed V and J ends, which lost 3 bases and 10 bases, there was a span of 14 bases. The V gene's germline CDR1 is SGHDT and CDR2 YYEEEE. Per the original methods: Nucleated cell number was recorded as an estimate derived from reference gene primer amplification. Produced via immunoSEQ multiplex PCR; TCRdb's table is partial and in-frame only. V, J and clone size reflect that table, while D and trimming were determined from the DNA. The data hold about 110,000 clones, with approximately 80% observed a single time. This clone was counted only a few times. The specimen sequenced was peripheral blood. This sequence originates from a woman aged 55-69 years with acute or convalescent COVID-19. The rearrangement uses TRBV5-6 and TRBJ2-1; D is perhaps TRBD1 (6 bases). For the CDR3, the DNA is TGTGCCAGCAGCTGGGACATTGGGGAGGAGCAGTTCTTC. It codes for CASSWDIGEEQFF.